Below, 7 T cell receptor beta chains from the same sample are listed, as sequenced in a study of shared clonotypes between healthy human individuals (dated by TCRdb to about 2020). Libraries were prepared through the immunoSEQ multiplex PCR assay. The table was pulled from immuneACCESS by TCRdb, which kept in-frame rearrangements only. Such tables lose some clones; where checked, under half of the loss comes from unresolved V genes, and the rest has no known cause. The sample profile shows fewer than 700,000 clones; roughly four fifths of them were found once. 12% of the sample is taken by the ten largest. Sequencing was carried out using PBMCs. Receptors were obtained from a woman in her thirties or forties in good health. Some clones in this sample may be carry-over from other donors' samples.

This chain uses TRBV4-3 with TRBJ1-4; D not resolved. V gave up 4 bases and J gave up 4 bases, with 10 bases separating them. Germline V lookup: CDR1 LGHNA, CDR2 YSLEER. The CDR3 spans 14 residues. CDR3 amino acids: CASSLGLYNEKLFF. In DNA, the CDR3 is TGCGCCAGCAGCCTTGGACTCTATAATGAAAAACTGTTTTTT.

The chain uses TRBV11-1 and TRBJ2-5, with D perhaps TRBD1 (6 bases). Trimming removed 3 bases at V and 1 base at J, with 12 bases between. The germline V gene has CDR1 SGHAT and CDR2 FQDESV (reference sequence). This CDR3 region has 15 residues. The CDR3 protein is CASSFMSGVQETQYF. For the CDR3, the DNA is TGTGCCAGCAGCTTTATGTCAGGGGTCCAAGAGACCCAGTACTTC.

This rearrangement joins TRBV10-2 to TRBJ2-5, with 7 nucleotides matching TRBD2. This CDR3 region has 17 residues. Germline V gene data show CDR1 as WSHSY and CDR2 as SAAADI. The J segment lost 5 bases and the V segment lost 0 bases, leaving 12 bases of the junction unmatched. CDR3 amino acids: CASSESPSGPFRETQYF. The CDR3 DNA sequence: TGCGCCAGCAGTGAGTCTCCTAGCGGTCCTTTCCGGGAGACCCAGTACTTC.

This chain links TRBV15 with TRBJ2-3, with 8 bases fitting TRBD2. The CDR3 covers 16 residues. The V gene end was trimmed by 0 bases and the J gene end by 6 bases; junction bases not matched to a gene: 8. Germline lookup yields CDR1 LNHNV and CDR2 YYDKDF (reference sequence). The chain's CDR3 is CATSRDRSGSLDTQYF. The CDR3 DNA follows: TGTGCCACCAGCAGAGATCGGAGCGGGAGTTTGGATACGCAGTATTTT.

This sequence joins TRBV7-2 and TRBJ1-1, with D unresolved. CDR3 length: 15 amino acids. Trimming shortened V by 3 bases and J by 0 bases, and 11 bases separated the two germline ends. Germline lookup yields CDR1 SGHTA and CDR2 FQGNSA. CDR3 amino acids: CASSFLGRMNTEAFF. For the CDR3, the DNA is TGTGCCAGCAGCTTCCTGGGCAGGATGAACACTGAAGCTTTCTTT.

This clone came up many times. The V and J genes are TRBV4-3 and TRBJ2-7, with no clear D. Germline-derived CDR1 and CDR2 are LGHNA and YSLEER. This CDR3 contains 15 residues. Trimming cost V 7 bases and J 3 bases, with 19 bases left between them. The CDR3 spells CASTPSLGRIYEQYF. The CDR3 DNA is TGCGCCAGCACCCCGAGCTTGGGCAGGATCTACGAGCAGTACTTC.

This clone was recorded once. The rearrangement uses TRBV27 and TRBJ1-2; TRBD1 matches at 9 bases. The CDR3 runs 14 residues. In germline, CDR1 is MNHEY, CDR2 SMNVEV (reference sequence). Trimming took 3 bases from V and 8 from J; bases not matched to a gene: 7. In nucleotides, the CDR3 is TGTGCCAGCAGTTTCGGGACAGGGCGGGGCGGCTACACCTTC. This codes for CASSFGTGRGGYTF.